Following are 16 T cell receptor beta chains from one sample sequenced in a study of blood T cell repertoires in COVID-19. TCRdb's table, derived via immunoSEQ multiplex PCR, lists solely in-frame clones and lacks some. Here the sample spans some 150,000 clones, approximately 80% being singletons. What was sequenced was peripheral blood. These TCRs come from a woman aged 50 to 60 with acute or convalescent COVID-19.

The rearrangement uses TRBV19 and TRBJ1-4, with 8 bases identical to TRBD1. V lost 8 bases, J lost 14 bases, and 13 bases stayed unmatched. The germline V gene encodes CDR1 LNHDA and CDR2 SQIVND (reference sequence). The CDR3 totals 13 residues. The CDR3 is CASGRGDRGILFF. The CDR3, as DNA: TGTGCCAGTGGCAGGGGAGACAGGGGCATTCTGTTTTTT.

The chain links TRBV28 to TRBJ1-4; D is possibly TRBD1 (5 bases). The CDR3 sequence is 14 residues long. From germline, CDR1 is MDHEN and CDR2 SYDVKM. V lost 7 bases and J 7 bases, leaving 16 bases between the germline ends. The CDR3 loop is CASKRGGVVEKLFF. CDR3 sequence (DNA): TGTGCCAGCAAGAGGGGCGGGGTTGTTGAAAAACTGTTTTTT.

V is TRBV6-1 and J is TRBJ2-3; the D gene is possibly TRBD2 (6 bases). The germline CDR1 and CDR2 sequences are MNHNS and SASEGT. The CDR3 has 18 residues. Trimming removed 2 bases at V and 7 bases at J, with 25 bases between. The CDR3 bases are TGTGCCAGCAGTGAATCCACGATCCGGGACTCCCGTATTCATACGCAGTATTTT. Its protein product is CASSESTIRDSRIHTQYF.

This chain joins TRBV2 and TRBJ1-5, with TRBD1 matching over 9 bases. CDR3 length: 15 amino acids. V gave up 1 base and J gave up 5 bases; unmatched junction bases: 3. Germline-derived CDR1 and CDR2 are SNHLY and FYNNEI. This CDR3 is CASSEDRGLYQPQHF. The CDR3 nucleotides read TGTGCCAGCAGTGAAGACAGGGGGCTCTATCAGCCCCAGCATTTT.

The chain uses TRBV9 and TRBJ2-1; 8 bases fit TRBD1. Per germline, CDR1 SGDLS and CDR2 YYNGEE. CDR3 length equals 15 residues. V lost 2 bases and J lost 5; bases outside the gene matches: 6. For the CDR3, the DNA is TGTGCCAGCAGCGTTTTGGGACAGGAACACAATGAGCAGTTCTTC. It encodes CASSVLGQEHNEQFF.

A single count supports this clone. The CDR3 region is CASSAALTGVYQPQHF. The CDR3 coding sequence is TGTGCCAGTAGCGCCGCCTTGACAGGGGTATATCAGCCCCAGCATTTT. The J gene is TRBJ1-5, the V gene TRBV19, with 8 bases lining up with TRBD1. The germline gives CDR1 LNHDA, CDR2 SQIVND (reference sequence). V was clipped by 6 bases and J by 5 bases; unmatched bases: 12. There are 16 residues in the CDR3.

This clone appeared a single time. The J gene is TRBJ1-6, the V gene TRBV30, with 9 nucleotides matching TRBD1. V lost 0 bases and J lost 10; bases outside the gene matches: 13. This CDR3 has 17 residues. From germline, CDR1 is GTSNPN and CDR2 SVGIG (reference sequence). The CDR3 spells CAWSVGASGQGRSPLHF. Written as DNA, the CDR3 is TGTGCCTGGAGTGTAGGAGCGTCGGGACAGGGAAGATCACCCCTCCACTTT.

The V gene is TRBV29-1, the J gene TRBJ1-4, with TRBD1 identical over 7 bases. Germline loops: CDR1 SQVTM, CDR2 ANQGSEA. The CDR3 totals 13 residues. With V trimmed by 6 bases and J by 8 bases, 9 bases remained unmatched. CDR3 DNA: TGCAGCGTGTTGGGACAGCTACAGGAAAAACTGTTTTTT. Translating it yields CSVLGQLQEKLFF.

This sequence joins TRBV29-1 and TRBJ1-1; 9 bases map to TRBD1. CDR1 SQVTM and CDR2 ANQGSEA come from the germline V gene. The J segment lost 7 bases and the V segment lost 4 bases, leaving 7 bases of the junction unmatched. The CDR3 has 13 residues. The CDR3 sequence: CSVGPQGAVEAFF. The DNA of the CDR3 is TGCAGCGTTGGCCCACAGGGGGCCGTTGAAGCTTTCTTT.

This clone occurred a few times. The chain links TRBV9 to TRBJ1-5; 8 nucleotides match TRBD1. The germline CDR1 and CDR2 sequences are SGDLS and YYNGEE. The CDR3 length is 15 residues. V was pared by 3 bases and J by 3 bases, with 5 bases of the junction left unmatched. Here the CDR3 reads CASSATGELNQPQHF. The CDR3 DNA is TGTGCCAGCAGCGCGACAGGGGAACTCAATCAGCCCCAGCATTTT.

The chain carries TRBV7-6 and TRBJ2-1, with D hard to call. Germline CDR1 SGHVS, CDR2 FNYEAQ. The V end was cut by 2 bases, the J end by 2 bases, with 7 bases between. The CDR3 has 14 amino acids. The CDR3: CASSLPGAYNEQFF. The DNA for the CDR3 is TGTGCCAGCAGCTTACCTGGAGCCTACAATGAGCAGTTCTTC.

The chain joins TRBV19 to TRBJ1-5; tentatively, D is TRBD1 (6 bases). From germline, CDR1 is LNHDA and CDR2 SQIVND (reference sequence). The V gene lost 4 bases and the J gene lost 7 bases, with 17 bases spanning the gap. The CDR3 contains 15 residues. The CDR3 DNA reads TGTGCCAGTAGTAGACGGGGGGCAGCAGACCAGCCCCAGCATTTT. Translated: CASSRRGAADQPQHF.

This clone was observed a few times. The CDR3 DNA sequence: TGTGCCAGCAGTCCCGACAGGACAACTAATGAAAAACTGTTTTTT. It translates to CASSPDRTTNEKLFF. The chain combines TRBV2 with TRBJ1-4; a weak D match, TRBD1 (6 bases). This CDR3 contains 15 residues. V was pared by 5 bases and J by 0 bases, with 10 bases between. The germline V gene encodes CDR1 SNHLY and CDR2 FYNNEI.

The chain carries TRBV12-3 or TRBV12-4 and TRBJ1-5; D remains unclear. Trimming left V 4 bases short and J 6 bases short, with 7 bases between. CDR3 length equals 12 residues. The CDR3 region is CASSYVSQPQHF. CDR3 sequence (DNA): TGTGCCAGCAGTTATGTGAGTCAGCCCCAGCATTTT.

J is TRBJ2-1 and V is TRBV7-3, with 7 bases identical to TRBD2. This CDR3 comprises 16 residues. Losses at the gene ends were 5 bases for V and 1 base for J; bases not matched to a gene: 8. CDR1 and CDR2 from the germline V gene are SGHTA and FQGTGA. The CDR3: CASSLSGRVSYNEQFF. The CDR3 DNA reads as TGTGCCAGCAGCCTATCGGGGAGGGTTTCCTACAATGAGCAGTTCTTC.

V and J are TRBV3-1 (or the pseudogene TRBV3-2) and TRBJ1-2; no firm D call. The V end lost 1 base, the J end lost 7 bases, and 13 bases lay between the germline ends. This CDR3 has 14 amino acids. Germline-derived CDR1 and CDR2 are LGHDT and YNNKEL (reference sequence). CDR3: CASSQVERAGGYTF. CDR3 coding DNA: TGTGCCAGCAGCCAAGTGGAAAGGGCGGGTGGCTACACCTTC.